Below are 2 T cell receptor beta chains sequenced from a single sample in a study of identical twins. A single record per CDR3 protein comes from TCRdb applying MiXCR to the 5' RACE reads. Of roughly 710,000 distinct CDR3 sequences in the sample, 6.1% are singletons; the top ten hold around 1.7%. The sequencing input was naive T cells sorted from blood. All receptors come from a man aged 18 to 35 in good health.

The chain couples TRBV10-3 to TRBJ1-4, with a weak D call TRBD1 (5 bases). In germline, CDR1 is ENHRY, CDR2 SYGVKD. This CDR3 is built from 14 residues. The V end was cut by 10 bases, the J end by 5 bases, with 17 bases between. CDR3 sequence: CATQDWTKNEKLFF. The DNA for the CDR3 is TGTGCCACCCAAGATTGGACAAAAAATGAAAAACTGTTTTTT.

In its sample, this clonotype was seen many times. V is TRBV10-2 and J is TRBJ1-1; D is ambiguous. The CDR3 contains 12 residues. Trimming removed 2 bases from V and 5 bases from J, with 6 bases in between. The germline CDR1 and CDR2 sequences are WSHSY and SAAADI. The CDR3 sequence is CASSEAGTEAFF. CDR3 coding DNA: TGCGCCAGCAGTGAGGCGGGAACTGAAGCTTTCTTT.